This T cell receptor beta chain was obtained from a study of cytotoxic CD8 clonotypes in ibrutinib-treated CLL. The V gene's germline CDR1 is MNHEY and CDR2 SVGAGI. Trimming removed 1 base from V and 5 bases from J, with 8 bases in between. The CDR3 spans 13 residues. Study-wide points: Sustained-remission and progressing patients were not sampled at matched times. Circulating CD8+ T-cell counts were tracked by baseline clonality, which exceeded that of age-matched healthy donors. Before falling back toward baseline at progression, clonality had risen at the time of ibrutinib response.

As regards this clone: Antigen specificity is unknown.

The sequencing depth, 1 in 200,000 to 1 in 1 million T cells, was the target. Profiling relied on immunoSEQ multiplex PCR, and the TCRdb table lists in-frame clones only, not all of them. This table has about 140,000 clones, approximately 90% appearing once. V is TRBV6-5 and J is TRBJ1-2; D might be TRBD1 (5 bases). The source of this sequence is a human donor with chronic lymphocytic leukemia. Source: PBMCs, taken after 12 months of ibrutinib treatment. The CDR3 DNA sequence: TGTGCCAGCAGTTACTGGGGGGATTATGGCTACACCTTC. This codes for CASSYWGDYGYTF.